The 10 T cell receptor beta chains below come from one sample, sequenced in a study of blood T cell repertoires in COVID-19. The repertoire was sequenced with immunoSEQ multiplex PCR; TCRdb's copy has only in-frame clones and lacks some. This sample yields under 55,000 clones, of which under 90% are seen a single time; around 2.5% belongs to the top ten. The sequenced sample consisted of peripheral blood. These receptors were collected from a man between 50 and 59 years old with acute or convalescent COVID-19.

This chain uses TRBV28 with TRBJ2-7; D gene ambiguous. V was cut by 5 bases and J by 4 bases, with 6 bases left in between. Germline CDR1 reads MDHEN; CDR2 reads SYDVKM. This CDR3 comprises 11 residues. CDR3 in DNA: TGTGCCAGCAGTACCTATTACGAGCAGTACTTC. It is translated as CASSTYYEQYF.

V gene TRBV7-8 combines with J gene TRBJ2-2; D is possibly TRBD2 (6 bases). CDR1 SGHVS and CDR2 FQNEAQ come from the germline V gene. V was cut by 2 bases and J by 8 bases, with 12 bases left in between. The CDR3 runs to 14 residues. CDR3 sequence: CASSLRVAEGELFF. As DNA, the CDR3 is TGTGCCAGCAGCTTAAGGGTAGCGGAAGGGGAGCTGTTTTTT.

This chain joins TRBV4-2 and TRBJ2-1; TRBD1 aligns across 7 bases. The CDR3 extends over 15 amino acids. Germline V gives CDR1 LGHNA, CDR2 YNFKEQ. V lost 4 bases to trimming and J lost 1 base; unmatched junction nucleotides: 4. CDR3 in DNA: TGTGCCAGCAGCCGGAACAGGGGATCCTACAATGAGCAGTTCTTC. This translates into CASSRNRGSYNEQFF.

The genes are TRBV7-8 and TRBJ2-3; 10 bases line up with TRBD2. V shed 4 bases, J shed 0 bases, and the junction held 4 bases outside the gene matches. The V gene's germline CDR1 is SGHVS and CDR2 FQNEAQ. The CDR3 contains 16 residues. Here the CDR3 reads CASSWKLAGSTDTQYF. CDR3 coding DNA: TGTGCCAGCAGCTGGAAACTAGCGGGAAGCACAGATACGCAGTATTTT. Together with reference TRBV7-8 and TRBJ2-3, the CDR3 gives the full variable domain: GAGVSQSPRYKVAKRGQDVALRCDPISGHVSLFWYQQALGQGPEFLTYFQNEAQLDKSGLPSDRFFAERPEGSVSTLKIQRTQQEDSAVYLCASSWKLAGSTDTQYFGPGTRLTVL.

This CDR3 reads CASTPTRSTDTQYF. The CDR3 nucleotides read TGTGCCAGTACCCCGACTCGGTCCACAGATACGCAGTATTTT. The chain joins TRBV19 to TRBJ2-3; D not certain. V gave up 7 bases and J gave up 2 bases, with 13 bases separating them. The CDR3 has 14 residues. Germline V lookup: CDR1 LNHDA, CDR2 SQIVND (reference sequence).

CDR3 sequence: CASSQVEYTEAFF. The CDR3 DNA sequence: TGCGCCAGCAGCCAAGTTGAGTACACTGAAGCTTTCTTT. The chain links TRBV4-1 to TRBJ1-1; no clear D. V lost 1 base and J 3 bases, leaving 6 bases between the germline ends. CDR3 length: 13 amino acids. Germline V gives CDR1 MGHRA, CDR2 YSYEKL.

CDR3: CASSPRDRGQNTEAFF. The CDR3 DNA reads as TGTGCCAGCAGCCCACGGGACAGGGGCCAGAACACTGAAGCTTTCTTT. The gene calls are TRBV7-6 and TRBJ1-1; 10 nucleotides align to TRBD1. Germline values: CDR1 SGHVS, CDR2 FNYEAQ. CDR3 length equals 16 residues. J gave up 1 base and V 5 bases, and 7 bases lay outside the gene matches.

CDR3 coding DNA: TGTGCCAGCAGCTATTCCAGCGGGGGAGGGGCCGGGGAGCTGTTTTTT. As protein: CASSYSSGGGAGELFF. The J gene is TRBJ2-2, the V gene TRBV21-1; TRBD2, the table's D call, lacks a check against the DNA. TRBV21-1 is annotated as a pseudogene. The CDR3 sequence is 16 residues long.

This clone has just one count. The CDR3 nucleotides read TGCAGCGTTGAACAGGGGAGCACTGAAGCTTTCTTT. Translation: CSVEQGSTEAFF. The rearrangement joins TRBV29-1 to TRBJ1-1; D may be TRBD1 (6 bases). Trimming stripped 2 bases from V and 4 bases from J, with 8 bases between. This CDR3 has 12 residues. Germline V gene data show CDR1 as SQVTM and CDR2 as ANQGSEA. Using reference TRBV29-1 and TRBJ1-1 for the parts outside the CDR3, the full variable domain is SAVISQKPSRDICQRGTSLTIQCQVDSQVTMMFWYRQQPGQSLTLIATANQGSEATYESGFVIDKFPISRPNLTFSTLTVSNMSPEDSSIYLCSVEQGSTEAFFGQGTRLTVV.

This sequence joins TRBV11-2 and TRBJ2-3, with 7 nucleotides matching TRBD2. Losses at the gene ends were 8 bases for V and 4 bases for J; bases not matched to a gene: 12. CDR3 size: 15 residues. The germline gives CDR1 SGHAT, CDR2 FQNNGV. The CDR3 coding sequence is TGTGCCAGCTCCGAAGCCCCAGGGAGGGCAGATACGCAGTATTTT. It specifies CASSEAPGRADTQYF.